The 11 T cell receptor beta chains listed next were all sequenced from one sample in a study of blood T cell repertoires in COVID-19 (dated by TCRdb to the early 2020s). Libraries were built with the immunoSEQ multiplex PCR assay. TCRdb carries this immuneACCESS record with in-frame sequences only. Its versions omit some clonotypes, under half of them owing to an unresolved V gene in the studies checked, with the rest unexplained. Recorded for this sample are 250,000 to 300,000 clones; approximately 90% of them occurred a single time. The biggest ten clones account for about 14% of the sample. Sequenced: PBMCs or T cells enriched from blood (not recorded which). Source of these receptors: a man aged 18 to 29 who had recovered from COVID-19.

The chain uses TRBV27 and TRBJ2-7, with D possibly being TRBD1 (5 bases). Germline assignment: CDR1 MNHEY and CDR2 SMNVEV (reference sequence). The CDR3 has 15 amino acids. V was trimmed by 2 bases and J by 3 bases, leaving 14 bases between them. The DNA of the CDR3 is TGTGCCAGCAGTTTAGGGGCGGATCCTTACTACGAGCAGTACTTC. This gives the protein CASSLGADPYYEQYF.

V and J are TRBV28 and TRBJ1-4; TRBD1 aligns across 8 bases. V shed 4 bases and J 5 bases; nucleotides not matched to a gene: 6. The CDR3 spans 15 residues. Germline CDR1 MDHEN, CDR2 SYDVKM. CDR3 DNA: TGTGCCAGCAGTTCACCAGGGGGCGTGAATGAAAAACTGTTTTTT. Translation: CASSSPGGVNEKLFF.

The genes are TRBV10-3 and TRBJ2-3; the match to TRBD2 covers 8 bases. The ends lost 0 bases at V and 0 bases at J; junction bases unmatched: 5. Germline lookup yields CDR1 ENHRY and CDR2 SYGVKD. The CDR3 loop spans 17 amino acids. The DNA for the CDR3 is TGTGCCATCAGTGAGTCGGTTGCGGGGGGTAGCACAGATACGCAGTATTTT. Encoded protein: CAISESVAGGSTDTQYF.

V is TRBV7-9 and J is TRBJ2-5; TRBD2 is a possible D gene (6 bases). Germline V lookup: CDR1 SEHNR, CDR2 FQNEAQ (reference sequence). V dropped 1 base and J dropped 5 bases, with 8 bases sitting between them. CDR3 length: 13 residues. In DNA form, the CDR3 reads TGTGCCAGCAGCTTAGTAGGAGGGGAGACCCAGTACTTC. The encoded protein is CASSLVGGETQYF. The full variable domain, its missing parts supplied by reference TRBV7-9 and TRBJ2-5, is DTGVSQNPRHKITKRGQNVTFRCDPISEHNRLYWYRQTLGQGPEFLTYFQNEAQLEKSRLLSDRFSAERPKGSFSTLEIQRTEQGDSAMYLCASSLVGGETQYFGPGTRLLVL.

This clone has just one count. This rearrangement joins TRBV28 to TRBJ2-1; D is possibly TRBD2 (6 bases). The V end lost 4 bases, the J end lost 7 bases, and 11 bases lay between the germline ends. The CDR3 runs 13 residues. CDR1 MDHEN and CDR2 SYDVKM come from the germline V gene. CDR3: CASSSRRGNEQFF. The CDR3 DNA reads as TGTGCCAGCAGTTCTCGGCGGGGAAATGAGCAGTTCTTC. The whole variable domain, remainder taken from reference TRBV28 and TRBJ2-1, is DVKVTQSSRYLVKRTGEKVFLECVQDMDHENMFWYRQDPGLGLRLIYFSYDVKMKEKGDIPEGYSVSREKKERFSLILESASTNQTSMYLCASSSRRGNEQFFGPGTRLTVL.

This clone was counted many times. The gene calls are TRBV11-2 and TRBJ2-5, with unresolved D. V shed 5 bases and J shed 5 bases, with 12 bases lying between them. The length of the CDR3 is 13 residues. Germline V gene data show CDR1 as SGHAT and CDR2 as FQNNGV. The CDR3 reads CASSLLRWETQYF. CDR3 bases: TGTGCCAGCAGCCTCCTACGATGGGAGACCCAGTACTTC. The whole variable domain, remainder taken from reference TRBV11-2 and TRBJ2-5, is EAGVAQSPRYKIIEKRQSVAFWCNPISGHATLYWYQQILGQGPKLLIQFQNNGVVDDSQLPKDRFSAERLKGVDSTLKIQPAKLEDSAVYLCASSLLRWETQYFGPGTRLLVL.

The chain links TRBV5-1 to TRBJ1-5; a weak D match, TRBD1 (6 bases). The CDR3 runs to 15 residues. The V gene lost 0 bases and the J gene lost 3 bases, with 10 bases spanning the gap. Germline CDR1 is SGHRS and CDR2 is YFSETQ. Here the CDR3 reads CASSLAGVVNQPQHF. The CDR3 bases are TGCGCCAGCAGCTTGGCAGGGGTAGTCAATCAGCCCCAGCATTTT.

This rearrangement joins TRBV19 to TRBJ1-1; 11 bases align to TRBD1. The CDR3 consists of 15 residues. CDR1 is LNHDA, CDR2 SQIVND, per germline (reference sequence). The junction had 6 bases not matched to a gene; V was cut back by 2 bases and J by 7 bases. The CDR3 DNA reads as TGTGCCAGTAGTATACCGGGACAGGGGGAGGATGAAGCTTTCTTT. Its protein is CASSIPGQGEDEAFF.

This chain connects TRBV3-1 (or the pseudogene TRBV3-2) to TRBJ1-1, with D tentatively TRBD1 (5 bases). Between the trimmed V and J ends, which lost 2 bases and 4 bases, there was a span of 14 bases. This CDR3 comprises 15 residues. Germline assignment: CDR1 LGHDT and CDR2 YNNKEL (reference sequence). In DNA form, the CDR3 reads TGTGCCAGCAGCCAATGGGGGGGAGGCGGCACTGAAGCTTTCTTT. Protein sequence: CASSQWGGGGTEAFF.

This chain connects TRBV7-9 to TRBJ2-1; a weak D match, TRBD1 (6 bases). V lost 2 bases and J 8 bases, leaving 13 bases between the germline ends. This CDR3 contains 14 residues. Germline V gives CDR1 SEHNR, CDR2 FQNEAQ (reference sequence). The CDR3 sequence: CASSLQGSRDEQFF. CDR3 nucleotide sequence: TGTGCCAGCAGCTTACAGGGGTCTAGGGATGAGCAGTTCTTC.

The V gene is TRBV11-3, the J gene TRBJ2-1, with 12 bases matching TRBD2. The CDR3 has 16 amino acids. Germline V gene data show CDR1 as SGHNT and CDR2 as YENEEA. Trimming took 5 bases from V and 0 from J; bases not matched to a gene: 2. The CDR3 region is CASSQTSGSSYNEQFF. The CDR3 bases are TGTGCCAGCAGCCAGACTAGCGGGAGCTCCTACAATGAGCAGTTCTTC.